This T cell receptor beta chain was captured in a study of Graves' ophthalmopathy and Graves' hyperthyroidism. Study findings and constraints: Most expanded clonotypes in thyroid above 0.001 frequency also showed up in blood.

The authors amplified TCR beta CDR3 regions, and they did so from RNA transcripts for repertoire sequencing. Investigators did first-round RT-PCR with HTBI primers, then second-round multiplex PCR. One entry per CDR3 protein results from TCRdb running MiXCR on the multiplex PCR reads. The sample contains 660,000 or so distinct CDR3 sequences, 35% to 50% of which appear only once. Germline-derived CDR1 and CDR2 are SGHVS and FQNEAQ. The CDR3 runs to 13 residues. This clonotype occurred once. Its matching antigen is unknown. A read error may account for a junction end that differs from germline. In this cohort, patients with other autoimmune diseases, uncontrolled infections, pregnancy or lactation were excluded. Diagnostic conclusions were grounded in clinical symptoms, serum thyroxine, TRAb, thyroid ultrasound and orbital computed tomography.

The source of this sequence is an adult man with Graves' ophthalmopathy. Sequencing used peripheral blood. The chain has TRBV7-8 and TRBJ2-5; a weak D match, TRBD1 (5 bases). CDR3 sequence (DNA): TGTGCCAGCAGCTCGGACAACCAAGAGATCCAGGACTTC. It encodes CASSSDNQEIQDF. The whole variable domain, filled in from reference TRBV7-8 and TRBJ2-5, reads GAGVSQSPRYKVAKRGQDVALRCDPISGHVSLFWYQQALGQGPEFLTYFQNEAQLDKSGLPSDRFFAERPEGSVSTLKIQRTQQEDSAVYLCASSSDNQEIQDFGPGTRLLVL.